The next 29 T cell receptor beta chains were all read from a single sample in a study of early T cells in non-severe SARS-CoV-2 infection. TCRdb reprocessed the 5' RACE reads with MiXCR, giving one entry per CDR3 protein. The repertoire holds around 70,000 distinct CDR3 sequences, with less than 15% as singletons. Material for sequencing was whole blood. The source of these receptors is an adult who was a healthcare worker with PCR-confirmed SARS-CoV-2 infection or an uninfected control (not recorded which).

The CDR3 reads CASRKERNQPQHF. CDR3 in DNA: TGTGCCAGCAGGAAGGAGCGCAATCAGCCCCAGCATTTT. V and J are TRBV2 and TRBJ1-5; the D is unclear. Germline values: CDR1 SNHLY, CDR2 FYNNEI. This CDR3 comprises 13 residues. V lost 6 bases, J lost 2 bases, and 8 bases lay in between.

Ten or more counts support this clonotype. In DNA, the CDR3 is TGTGCCAGCAGCTCCCGCTGGTCCTACAATGAGCAGTTCTTC. This sequence encodes CASSSRWSYNEQFF. The chain is built from TRBV11-1 and TRBJ2-1, with D uncertain. In germline, CDR1 is SGHAT, CDR2 FQDESV (reference sequence). V was shortened by 4 bases and J by 1 base, with 8 bases between the two germline ends. The CDR3 extends over 14 amino acids. Full variable domain (missing parts from reference TRBV11-1 and TRBJ2-1): EAEVAQSPRYKITEKSQAVAFWCDPISGHATLYWYRQILGQGPELLVQFQDESVVDDSQLPKDRFSAERLKGVDSTLKIQPAELGDSAMYLCASSSRWSYNEQFFGPGTRLTVL.

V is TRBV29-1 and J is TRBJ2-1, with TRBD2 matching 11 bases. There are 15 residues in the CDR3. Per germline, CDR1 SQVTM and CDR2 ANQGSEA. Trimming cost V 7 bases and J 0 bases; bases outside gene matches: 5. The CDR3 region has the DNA TGCAGCGCTCAAACTAGCGGGAGCTCCTACAATGAGCAGTTCTTC. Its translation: CSAQTSGSSYNEQFF.

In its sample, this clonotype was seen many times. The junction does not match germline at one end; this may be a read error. CDR3 region: CASSSTDTQYF. CDR3 in DNA: TGTGCCAGCAGCTCCACAGATACGCAGTATTTT. V and J are TRBV5-1 and TRBJ2-3; no definite D call. Germline V lookup: CDR1 SGHRS, CDR2 YFSETQ. The CDR3 is made up of 11 amino acids.

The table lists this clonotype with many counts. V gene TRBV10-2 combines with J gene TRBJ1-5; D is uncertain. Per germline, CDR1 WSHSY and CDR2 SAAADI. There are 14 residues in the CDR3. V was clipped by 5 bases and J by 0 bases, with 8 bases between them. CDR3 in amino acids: CASSKETSNQPQHF. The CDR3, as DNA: TGCGCCAGCAGTAAAGAAACTAGCAATCAGCCCCAGCATTTT.

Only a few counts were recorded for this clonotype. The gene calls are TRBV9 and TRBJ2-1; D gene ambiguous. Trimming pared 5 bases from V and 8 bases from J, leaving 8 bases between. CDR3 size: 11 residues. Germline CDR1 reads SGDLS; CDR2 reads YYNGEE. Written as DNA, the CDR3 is TGTGCCAGCAGTGTAAGCGATGAGCAGTTCTTC. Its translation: CASSVSDEQFF.

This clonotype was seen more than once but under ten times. The CDR3 nucleotides read TGCGCCAGCAGTCCGGGACAGCGACTCAATGAGCAGTTCTTC. Its translation is CASSPGQRLNEQFF. The chain couples TRBV23-1 to TRBJ2-1; 7 nucleotides match TRBD1. TRBV23-1 is recorded as an ORF, its role being uncertain. This CDR3 region has 14 residues. The V gene end was trimmed by 4 bases and the J gene end by 6 bases; junction bases not matched to a gene: 6.

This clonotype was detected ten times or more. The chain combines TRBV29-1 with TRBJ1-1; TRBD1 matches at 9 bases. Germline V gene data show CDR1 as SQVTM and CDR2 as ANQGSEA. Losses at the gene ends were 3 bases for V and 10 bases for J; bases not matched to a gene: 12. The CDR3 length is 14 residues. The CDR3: CSVEGLDRGSVAFF. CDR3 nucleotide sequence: TGCAGCGTTGAGGGGTTGGACAGGGGAAGCGTAGCTTTCTTT.

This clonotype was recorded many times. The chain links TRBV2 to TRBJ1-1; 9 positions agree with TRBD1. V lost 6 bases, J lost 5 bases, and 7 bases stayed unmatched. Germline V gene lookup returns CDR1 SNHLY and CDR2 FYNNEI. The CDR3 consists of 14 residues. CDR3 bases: TGTGCCAGCAGCGCAACAGGGGGCCGGACTGAAGCTTTCTTT. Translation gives CASSATGGRTEAFF.

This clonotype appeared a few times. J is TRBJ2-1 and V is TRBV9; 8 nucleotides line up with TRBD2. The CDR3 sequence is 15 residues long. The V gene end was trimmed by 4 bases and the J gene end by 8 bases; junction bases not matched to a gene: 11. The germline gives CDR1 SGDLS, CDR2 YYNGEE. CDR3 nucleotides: TGTGCCAGCAGCCCCCTCATCGGGAGGGAACATGAGCAGTTCTTC. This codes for CASSPLIGREHEQFF. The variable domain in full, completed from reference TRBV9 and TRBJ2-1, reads DSGVTQTPKHLITATGQRVTLRCSPRSGDLSVYWYQQSLDQGLQFLIQYYNGEERAKGNILERFSAQQFPDLHSELNLSSLELGDSALYFCASSPLIGREHEQFFGPGTRLTVL.

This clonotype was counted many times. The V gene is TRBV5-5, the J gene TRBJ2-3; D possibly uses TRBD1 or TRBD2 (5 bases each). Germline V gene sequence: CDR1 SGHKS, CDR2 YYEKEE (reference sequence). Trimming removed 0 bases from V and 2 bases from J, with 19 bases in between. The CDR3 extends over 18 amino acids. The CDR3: CASSLEVAWGRPTDTQYF. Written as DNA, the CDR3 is TGTGCCAGCAGCTTGGAGGTCGCCTGGGGGAGACCCACAGATACGCAGTATTTT.

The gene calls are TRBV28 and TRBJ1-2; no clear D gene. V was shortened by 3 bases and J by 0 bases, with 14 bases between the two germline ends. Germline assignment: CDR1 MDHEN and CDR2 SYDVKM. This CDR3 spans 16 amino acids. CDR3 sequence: CASSFYGSMANYGYTF. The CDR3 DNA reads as TGTGCCAGCAGTTTCTACGGGAGCATGGCTAACTATGGCTACACCTTC.

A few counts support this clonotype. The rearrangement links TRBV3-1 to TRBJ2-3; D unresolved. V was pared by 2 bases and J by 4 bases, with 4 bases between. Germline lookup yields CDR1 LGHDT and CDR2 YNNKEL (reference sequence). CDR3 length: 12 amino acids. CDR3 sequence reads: CASSQSADTQYF. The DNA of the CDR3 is TGTGCCAGCAGCCAATCGGCAGATACGCAGTATTTT.

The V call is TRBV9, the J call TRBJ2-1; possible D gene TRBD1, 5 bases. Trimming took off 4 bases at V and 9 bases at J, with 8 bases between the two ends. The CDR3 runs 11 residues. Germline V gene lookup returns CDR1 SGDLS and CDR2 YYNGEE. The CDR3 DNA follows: TGTGCCAGCAGCTTGCAGGGTGAGCAGTTCTTC. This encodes CASSLQGEQFF.

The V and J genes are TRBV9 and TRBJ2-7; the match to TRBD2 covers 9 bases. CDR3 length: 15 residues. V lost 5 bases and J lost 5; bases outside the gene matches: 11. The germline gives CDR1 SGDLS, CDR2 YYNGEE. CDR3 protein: CASRDGTSKINEQYF. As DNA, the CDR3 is TGTGCCAGCAGAGATGGGACTAGCAAAATCAACGAGCAGTACTTC.

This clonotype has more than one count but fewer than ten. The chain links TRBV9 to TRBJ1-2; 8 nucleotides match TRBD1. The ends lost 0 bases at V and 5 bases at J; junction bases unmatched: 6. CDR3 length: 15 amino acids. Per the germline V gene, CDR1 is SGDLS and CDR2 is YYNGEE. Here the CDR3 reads CASSVEGQGIYGYTF. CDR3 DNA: TGTGCCAGCAGCGTAGAAGGACAGGGAATTTATGGCTACACCTTC.

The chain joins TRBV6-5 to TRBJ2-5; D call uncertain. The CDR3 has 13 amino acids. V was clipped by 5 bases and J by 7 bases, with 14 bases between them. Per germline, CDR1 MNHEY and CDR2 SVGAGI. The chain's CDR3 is CASSPRTSGTQYF. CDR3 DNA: TGTGCCAGCAGTCCCAGGACGTCTGGGACCCAGTACTTC.

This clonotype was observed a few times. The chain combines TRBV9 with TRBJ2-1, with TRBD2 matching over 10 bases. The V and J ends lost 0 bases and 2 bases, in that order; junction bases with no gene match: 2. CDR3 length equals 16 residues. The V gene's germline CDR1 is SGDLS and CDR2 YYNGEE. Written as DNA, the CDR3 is TGTGCCAGCAGCGTAGGAGCGGGAGGGGCCTACAATGAGCAGTTCTTC. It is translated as CASSVGAGGAYNEQFF.

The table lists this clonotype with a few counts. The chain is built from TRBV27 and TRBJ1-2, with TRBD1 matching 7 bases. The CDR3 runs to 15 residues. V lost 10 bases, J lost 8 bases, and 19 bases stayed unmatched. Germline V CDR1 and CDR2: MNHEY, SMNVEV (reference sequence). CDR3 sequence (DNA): TGTGCCACCATCCCGCTGGAGGGGGCGACGGGGGGCTACACCTTC. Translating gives CATIPLEGATGGYTF.

The CDR3 nucleotides are TGTGCCAGCTACCCCGGGAGGGGCTCCTACGAGCAGTACTTC. Protein product: CASYPGRGSYEQYF. The genes are TRBV28 and TRBJ2-7; TRBD2 aligns across 8 bases. With 8 bases clipped from V and 0 bases from J, the junction kept 6 bases outside the gene matches. This CDR3 contains 14 residues. Germline CDR1 and CDR2: MDHEN and SYDVKM.

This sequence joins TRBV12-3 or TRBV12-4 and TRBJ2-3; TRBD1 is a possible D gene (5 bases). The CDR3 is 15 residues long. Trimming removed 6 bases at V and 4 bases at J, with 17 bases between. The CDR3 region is CASSSQGQGADTQYF. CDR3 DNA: TGTGCCAGCAGCTCGCAAGGGCAAGGGGCAGATACGCAGTATTTT.

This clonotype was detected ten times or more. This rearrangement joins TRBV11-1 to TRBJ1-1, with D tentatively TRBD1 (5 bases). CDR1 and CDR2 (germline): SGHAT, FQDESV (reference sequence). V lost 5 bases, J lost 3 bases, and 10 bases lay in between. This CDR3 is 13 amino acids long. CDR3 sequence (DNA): TGTGCCAGCAGCCAATTCAGGGACACTGAAGCTTTCTTT. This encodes CASSQFRDTEAFF.

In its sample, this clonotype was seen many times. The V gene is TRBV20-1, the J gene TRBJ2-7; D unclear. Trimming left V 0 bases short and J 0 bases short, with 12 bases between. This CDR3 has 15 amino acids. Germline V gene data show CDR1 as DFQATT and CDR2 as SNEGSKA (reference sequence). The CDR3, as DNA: TGCAGTGCTAGAGATCAGGCAGTCAGCTCCTACGAGCAGTACTTC. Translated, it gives CSARDQAVSSYEQYF.

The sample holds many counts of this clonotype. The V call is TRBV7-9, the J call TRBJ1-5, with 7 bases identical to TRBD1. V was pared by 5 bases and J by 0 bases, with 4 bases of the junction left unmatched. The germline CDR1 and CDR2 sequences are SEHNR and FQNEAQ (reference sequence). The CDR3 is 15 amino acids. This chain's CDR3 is CASSRDSASNQPQHF. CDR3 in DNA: TGTGCCAGCAGCCGGGACAGCGCTAGCAATCAGCCCCAGCATTTT.

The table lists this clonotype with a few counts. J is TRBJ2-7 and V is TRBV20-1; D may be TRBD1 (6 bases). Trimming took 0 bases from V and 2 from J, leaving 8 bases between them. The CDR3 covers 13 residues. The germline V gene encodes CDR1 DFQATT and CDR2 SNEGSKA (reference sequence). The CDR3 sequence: CSAREGAPYEQYF. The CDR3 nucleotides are TGCAGTGCTAGAGAGGGGGCCCCCTACGAGCAGTACTTC.

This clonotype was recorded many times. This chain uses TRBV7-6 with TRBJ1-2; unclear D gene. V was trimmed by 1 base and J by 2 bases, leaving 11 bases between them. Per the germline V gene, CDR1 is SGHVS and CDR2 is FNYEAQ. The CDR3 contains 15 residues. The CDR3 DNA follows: TGTGCCAGCAGCTTAGGACCGAGGGCCAACTATGGCTACACCTTC. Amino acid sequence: CASSLGPRANYGYTF.

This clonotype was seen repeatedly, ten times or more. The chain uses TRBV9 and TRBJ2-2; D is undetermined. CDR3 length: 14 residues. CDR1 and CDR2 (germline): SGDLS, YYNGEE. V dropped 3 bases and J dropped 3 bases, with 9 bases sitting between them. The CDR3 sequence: CASSADEYTGELFF. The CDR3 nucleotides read TGTGCCAGCAGCGCGGACGAGTACACCGGGGAGCTGTTTTTT.

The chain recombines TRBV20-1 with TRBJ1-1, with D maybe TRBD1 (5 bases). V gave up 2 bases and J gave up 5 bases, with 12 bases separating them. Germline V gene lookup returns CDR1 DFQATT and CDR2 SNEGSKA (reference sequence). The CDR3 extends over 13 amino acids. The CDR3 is CSARQVGGTEAFF. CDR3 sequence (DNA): TGCAGTGCTAGACAGGTTGGGGGTACTGAAGCTTTCTTT.

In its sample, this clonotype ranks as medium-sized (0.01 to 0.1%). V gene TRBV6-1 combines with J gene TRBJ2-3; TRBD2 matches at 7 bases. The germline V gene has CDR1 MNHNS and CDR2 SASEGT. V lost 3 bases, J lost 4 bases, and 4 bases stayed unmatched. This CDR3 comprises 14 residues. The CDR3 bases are TGTGCCAGCAGTGACGGGGGAGGGCCAGATACGCAGTATTTT. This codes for CASSDGGGPDTQYF.